One sample yielded the 14 T cell receptor beta chains listed below, sequenced in a study of blood T cell repertoires in COVID-19. The repertoire was sequenced with immunoSEQ multiplex PCR; TCRdb's copy has only in-frame clones and lacks some. The sample has 57,000 or so clones, 70% to 85% seen once. Sample: peripheral blood. These receptors were taken from a man aged 60-69 years with acute or convalescent COVID-19.

This clone was seen only once. The chain carries TRBV12-3 or TRBV12-4 and TRBJ1-1; TRBD1 might be the D (6 bases). The CDR3 is made up of 13 amino acids. Trimming removed 6 bases from V and 4 bases from J, with 12 bases in between. CDR3 sequence: CASSPTGFTEAFF. DNA for the CDR3: TGTGCCAGCAGCCCAACAGGGTTCACTGAAGCTTTCTTT.

This clone counts as medium-sized. The chain couples TRBV27 to TRBJ2-7; TRBD1 agrees at 9 bases. The germline V gene has CDR1 MNHEY and CDR2 SMNVEV (reference sequence). The CDR3 has 14 amino acids. V was pared by 3 bases and J by 5 bases, with 5 bases of the junction left unmatched. The CDR3 nucleotides are TGTGCCAGCAGTTTGAGACAGGGGGGCGACGAGCAGTACTTC. Its translation is CASSLRQGGDEQYF.

This clone appeared a single time. The chain is built from TRBV3-1 (or the pseudogene TRBV3-2) and TRBJ2-7; TRBD1 is a possible D gene (5 bases). The V gene's germline CDR1 is LGHDT and CDR2 YNNKEL (reference sequence). The CDR3 consists of 13 residues. Trimming pared 3 bases from V and 4 bases from J, leaving 10 bases between. CDR3 sequence (DNA): TGTGCCAGCAGCCAGATGCAGGGATACGAGCAGTACTTC. Protein product: CASSQMQGYEQYF.

This sequence joins TRBV27 and TRBJ1-2; TRBD1 aligns across 9 bases. Germline V gene lookup returns CDR1 MNHEY and CDR2 SMNVEV (reference sequence). The CDR3 totals 15 residues. Trimming took 5 bases from V and 9 from J; bases not matched to a gene: 13. In DNA form, the CDR3 reads TGTGCCAGCAGTCCCGGACAGGGGTTTATCTCTAGCTACACCTTC. It translates to CASSPGQGFISSYTF.

The gene calls are TRBV6-5 and TRBJ1-5; D perhaps matches TRBD1 (6 bases). V lost 6 bases, J lost 2 bases, and 14 bases lay in between. CDR1 is MNHEY and CDR2 is SVGAGI in the germline V gene. The CDR3 sequence is 15 residues long. CDR3 sequence: CASSPGARGNQPQHF. The CDR3, as DNA: TGTGCCAGCAGCCCAGGGGCGCGAGGCAATCAGCCCCAGCATTTT.

This chain links TRBV7-8 with TRBJ2-5; 13 positions match TRBD2. V was clipped by 5 bases and J by 5 bases; unmatched bases: 11. This CDR3 region has 17 residues. The germline gives CDR1 SGHVS, CDR2 FQNEAQ. DNA for the CDR3: TGTGCCAGCAGCGCCCGCGGACTAGCGGGAGTGTGGGAGACCCAGTACTTC. Translated: CASSARGLAGVWETQYF.

The V and J genes are TRBV10-3 and TRBJ1-1, with TRBD1 as a possible D gene (5 bases). Trimming cost V 2 bases and J 11 bases, with 12 bases left between them. The CDR3 extends over 12 amino acids. Germline V lookup: CDR1 ENHRY, CDR2 SYGVKD. CDR3 sequence (DNA): TGTGCCATCAGTGAGACAGGAGATCAGGCTTTCTTT. This translates into CAISETGDQAFF.

The rearrangement links TRBV6-2 or TRBV6-3 to TRBJ2-3; TRBD2 is a possible D gene (5 bases). CDR1 and CDR2 from the germline V gene are MNHEY and SVGEGT. The CDR3 covers 16 residues. The V end was cut by 6 bases, the J end by 0 bases, with 16 bases between. DNA for the CDR3: TGTGCCAGCAGCTCCACCCGACTACGGAGCACAGATACGCAGTATTTT. As protein: CASSSTRLRSTDTQYF.

V is TRBV6-6 and J is TRBJ1-1; 9 bases map to TRBD1. Germline CDR1 is MNHNY and CDR2 is SVGAGI (reference sequence). The CDR3 spans 14 residues. J lost 4 bases, V lost 2 bases, and 2 bases had no gene match. The CDR3 DNA reads as TGTGCCAGCAGTTACATGGGACAGGGCACTGAAGCTTTCTTT. Translation: CASSYMGQGTEAFF.

The sample holds a few counts of this clone. The CDR3, as DNA: TGTGCCAGCAGTGGGGACAGGGGGTTTGAGCAGTACTTC. Translated: CASSGDRGFEQYF. J is TRBJ2-7 and V is TRBV2; 11 bases map to TRBD1. Germline values: CDR1 SNHLY, CDR2 FYNNEI. The V and J ends lost 4 bases and 7 bases, in that order; junction bases with no gene match: 3. This CDR3 contains 13 residues. Drawing the rest from reference TRBV2 and TRBJ2-7, the complete variable domain is EPEVTQTPSHQVTQMGQEVILRCVPISNHLYFYWYRQILGQKVEFLVSFYNNEISEKSEIFDDQFSVERPDGSNFTLKIRSTKLEDSAMYFCASSGDRGFEQYFGPGTRLTVT.

The rearrangement joins TRBV6-5 to TRBJ1-4, with D tentatively TRBD1 (5 bases). V shed 3 bases and J shed 13 bases, with 15 bases lying between them. The germline gives CDR1 MNHEY, CDR2 SVGAGI. The CDR3 spans 13 residues. The CDR3 protein is CASSYLAGRGLFF. In DNA form, the CDR3 reads TGTGCCAGCAGTTATTTAGCAGGGAGGGGACTGTTTTTT.

As DNA, the CDR3 is TGTGCCTGGAGTGTACTCGCCGGACAGGGGGTTCTCGAGCAGTACTTC. It yields the protein CAWSVLAGQGVLEQYF. V is TRBV30 and J is TRBJ2-7; the match to TRBD1 covers 10 bases. Per germline, CDR1 GTSNPN and CDR2 SVGIG (reference sequence). V dropped 0 bases and J dropped 6; count of bases not matched to a gene: 11. The CDR3 runs to 16 residues.

This clone was recorded only once. The chain joins TRBV5-1 to TRBJ2-7, with TRBD1 matching over 12 bases. Germline trimming cut 1 base from V and 2 bases from J; bases unmatched to any gene: 13. The CDR3 runs 19 residues. CDR1 and CDR2 from the germline V gene are SGHRS and YFSETQ. CDR3 nucleotide sequence: TGCGCCAGCAGCTTGAGGGGGACAGGGGGCCTACTACTACCCTACGAGCAGTACTTC. This gives the protein CASSLRGTGGLLLPYEQYF.

DNA for the CDR3: TGTGCCAGCAGTTATTCGGGGGGGTGGCAAGAGACCCAGTACTTC. Its translation: CASSYSGGWQETQYF. V usage is TRBV9 and J usage is TRBJ2-5; TRBD2 agrees at 8 bases. This CDR3 comprises 15 residues. Per germline, CDR1 SGDLS and CDR2 YYNGEE. J was trimmed by 2 bases and V by 5 bases; bases with no gene match: 8.